This TCR beta chain was identified during a study of cytomegalovirus exposure and HLA in healthy donors. Germline V gene sequence: CDR1 SGDLS, CDR2 YYNGEE. The CDR3 has 15 residues. The germline V and J ends were trimmed by 0 bases and 6 bases, with 10 bases remaining between them. 13 Jbeta primers and 60 Vbeta primers were used for the PCR. The assay was immunoSEQ multiplex PCR, and TCRdb's table has in-frame clones only and misses some. The profile covers about 140,000 clones, with approximately 57% appearing a single time and approximately 1.8% taken by the ten largest. Sample: PBMCs. The TCR was taken from a male donor in good health and CMV-seronegative. V usage is TRBV9 and J usage is TRBJ1-6; a possible D gene is TRBD1 (6 bases). The CDR3: CASSVVGGRNSPLHF. The CDR3 DNA reads as TGTGCCAGCAGCGTAGTAGGGGGACGTAATTCACCCCTCCACTTT.